This T cell receptor (beta chain) comes out of a study of spatial heterogeneity in lung cancer. Individually, TCR cDNA molecules were each labelled with a unique molecular identifier. Via MiXCR, TCRdb re-called the 5' RACE reads, giving one row per CDR3 protein. The sample gives approximately 82,000 distinct CDR3 sequences, 10% to 15% of which show up once; 4.6% is in the top ten. Overall study findings and caveats: Blood showed ubiquitous tumor TCRs more often at resection than at routine follow-up.

The CDR3 is 13 residues long. The germline V gene has CDR1 ENHRY and CDR2 SYGVKD. V was shortened by 11 bases and J by 0 bases, with 14 bases between the two germline ends. Regarding time point: sample taken at primary tumor resection. Unsorted whole RNA samples from tumor, nontumor lung or frozen PBMC were sequenced. At least ten counts were recorded for this clonotype. The antigen remains undetermined. The origin of this receptor is a male donor with early-stage non-small cell lung cancer. The J gene is TRBJ2-7, the V gene TRBV10-3, with D hard to call. The material sequenced was PBMCs, taken at surgery. CDR3 region: CAVLDASSYEQYF. CDR3 DNA sequence: TGTGCCGTCTTGGACGCAAGCTCCTACGAGCAGTACTTC.